The rows below give T cell receptor beta chains drawn from one sample of a study of identical twins. TCRdb ran MiXCR on the 5' RACE reads and lists one entry per CDR3 protein. The repertoire holds approximately 680,000 distinct CDR3 sequences, with just over 7% as singletons. This same sample was also taken into another study, of yellow fever vaccine responses in identical twins.

Sequencing was carried out using PBMCs. The origin of the receptors is a woman between 18 and 30 years old in good health. Each CDR3 is given with its conserved first and last residue. D genes are given only for firm matches.

j_call | d_call | v_call | cdr3_aa
TRBJ2-3 | NA | TRBV7-9 | CASTRGGTASEAQYF
TRBJ2-5 | TRBD1 | TRBV7-9 | CASSFQQGMEETQYF
TRBJ2-1 | TRBD2 | TRBV5-4 | CASSGGSAPYNEQFF
TRBJ2-1 | NA | TRBV5-1 | CASSLPLQPNEQFF
TRBJ2-6 | TRBD2 | TRBV5-1 | CASEPGTSGTGGANVLTF
TRBJ1-1 | NA | TRBV20-1 | CSAGRGGWTEAFF
TRBJ2-7 | NA | TRBV20-1 | CSATLLEQYF
TRBJ1-2 | NA | TRBV11-2 | CASSLIPPKGIGGYTF
TRBJ1-1 | TRBD1 | TRBV20-1 | CSARGRTGNTEAFF
TRBJ2-1 | TRBD2 | TRBV7-9 | CASSFLPSGGNNNEQFF
TRBJ2-2 | NA | TRBV19 | CAVGITNTGELFF
TRBJ2-7 | TRBD1 | TRBV28 | CASSLRQGWYEQYF
TRBJ2-7 | TRBD1 | TRBV7-2 | CASSLVGGRTYEQYF
TRBJ2-1 | NA | TRBV19 | CASSTYPPMRGVYNEQFF
TRBJ2-1 | NA | TRBV4-2 | CASSPRAEGTEQFF
TRBJ2-2 | TRBD2 | TRBV5-5 | CASRGGLAGSTGELFF
TRBJ1-1 | NA | TRBV11-2 | CASSRSRVRFYTEAFF
TRBJ2-2 | NA | TRBV12-3/TRBV12-4 | CASSYFGELFF
TRBJ2-1 | NA | TRBV28 | CASTLYNEQFF
TRBJ2-1 | TRBD2 | TRBV7-9 | CASSSRLAGVNEQFF
TRBJ2-5 | TRBD2 | TRBV29-1 | CSVILAGLQETQYF
TRBJ2-5 | TRBD2 | TRBV6-1 | CASSTGLAELNQETQYF
TRBJ2-3 | NA | TRBV12-3/TRBV12-4 | CASSFGAARTDTQYF
TRBJ1-1 | NA | TRBV5-1 | CASSHPSTVSTEAFF
TRBJ2-3 | TRBD2 | TRBV19 | CASSAIGTSGSTDTQYF